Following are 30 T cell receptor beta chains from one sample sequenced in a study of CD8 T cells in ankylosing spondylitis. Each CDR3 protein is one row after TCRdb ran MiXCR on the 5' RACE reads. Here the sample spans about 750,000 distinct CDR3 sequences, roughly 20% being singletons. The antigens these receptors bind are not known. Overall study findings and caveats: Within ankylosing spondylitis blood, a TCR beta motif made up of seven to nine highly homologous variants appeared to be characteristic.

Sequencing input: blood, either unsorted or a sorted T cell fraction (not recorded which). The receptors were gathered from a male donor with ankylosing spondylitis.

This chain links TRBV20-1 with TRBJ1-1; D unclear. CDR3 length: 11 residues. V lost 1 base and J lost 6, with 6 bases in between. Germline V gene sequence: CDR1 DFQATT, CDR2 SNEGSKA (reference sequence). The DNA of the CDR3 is TGCAGTGCTAGAGGTGGGCCTGAAGCTTTCTTT. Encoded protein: CSARGGPEAFF.

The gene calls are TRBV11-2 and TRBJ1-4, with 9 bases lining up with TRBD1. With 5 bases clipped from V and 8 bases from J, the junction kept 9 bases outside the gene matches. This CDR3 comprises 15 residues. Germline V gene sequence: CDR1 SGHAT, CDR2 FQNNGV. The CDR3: CASSPSGTGWEKLFF. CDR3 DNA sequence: TGTGCCAGCAGCCCATCCGGGACAGGGTGGGAAAAACTGTTTTTT.

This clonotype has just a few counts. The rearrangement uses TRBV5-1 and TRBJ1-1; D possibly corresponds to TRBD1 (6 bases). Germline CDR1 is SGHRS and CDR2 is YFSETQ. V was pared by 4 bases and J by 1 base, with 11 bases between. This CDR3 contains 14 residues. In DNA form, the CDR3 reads TGCGCCAGCAGCCCTTGGACAGCGAACACTGAAGCTTTCTTT. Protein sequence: CASSPWTANTEAFF.

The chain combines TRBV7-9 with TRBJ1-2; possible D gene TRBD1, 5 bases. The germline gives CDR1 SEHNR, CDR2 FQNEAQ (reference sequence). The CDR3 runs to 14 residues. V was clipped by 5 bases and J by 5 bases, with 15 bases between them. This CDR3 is CASSPSTGLYGYTF. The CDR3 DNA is TGTGCCAGCAGCCCCTCCACGGGGCTTTATGGCTACACCTTC.

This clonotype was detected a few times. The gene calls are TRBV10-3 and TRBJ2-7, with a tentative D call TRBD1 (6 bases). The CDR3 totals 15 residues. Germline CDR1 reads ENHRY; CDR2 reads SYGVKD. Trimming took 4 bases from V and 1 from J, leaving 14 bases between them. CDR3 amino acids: CAISVARGSSYEQYF. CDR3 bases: TGTGCCATCAGTGTCGCCAGGGGTTCTTCCTACGAGCAGTACTTC.

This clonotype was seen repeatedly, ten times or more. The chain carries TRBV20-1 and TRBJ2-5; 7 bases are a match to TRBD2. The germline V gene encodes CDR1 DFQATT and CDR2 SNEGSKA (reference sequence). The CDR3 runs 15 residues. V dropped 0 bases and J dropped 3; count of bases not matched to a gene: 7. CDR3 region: CSARDWAGVEETQYF. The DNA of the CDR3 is TGCAGTGCTAGAGATTGGGCGGGAGTAGAAGAGACCCAGTACTTC.

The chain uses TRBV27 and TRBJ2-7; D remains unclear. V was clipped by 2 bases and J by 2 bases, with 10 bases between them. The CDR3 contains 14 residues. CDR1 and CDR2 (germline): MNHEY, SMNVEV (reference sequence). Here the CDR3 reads CASSLHNSPYEQYF. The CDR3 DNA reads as TGTGCCAGCAGTTTACACAACTCCCCCTACGAGCAGTACTTC.

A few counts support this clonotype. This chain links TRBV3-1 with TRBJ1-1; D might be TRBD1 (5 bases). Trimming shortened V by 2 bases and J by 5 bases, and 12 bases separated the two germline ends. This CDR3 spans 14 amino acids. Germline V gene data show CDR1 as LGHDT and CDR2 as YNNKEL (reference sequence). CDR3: CASSQPDQGTEAFF. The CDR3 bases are TGTGCCAGCAGCCAACCTGACCAGGGAACTGAAGCTTTCTTT.

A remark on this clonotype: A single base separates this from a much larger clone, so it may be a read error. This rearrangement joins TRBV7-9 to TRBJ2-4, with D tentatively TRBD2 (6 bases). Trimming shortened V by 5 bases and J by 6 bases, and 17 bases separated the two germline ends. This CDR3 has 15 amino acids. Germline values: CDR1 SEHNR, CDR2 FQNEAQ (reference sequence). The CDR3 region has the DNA TGTGCCAGCAGCCCCGAGCGGGCTGTGAGAAACATTCAGTACTTC. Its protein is CASSPERAVRNIQYF.

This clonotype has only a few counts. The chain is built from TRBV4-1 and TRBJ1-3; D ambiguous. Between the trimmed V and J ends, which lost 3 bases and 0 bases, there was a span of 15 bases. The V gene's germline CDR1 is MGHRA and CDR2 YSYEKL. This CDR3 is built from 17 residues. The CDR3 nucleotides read TGCGCCAGCAGCCATCCCGCTCAGCCCCACTCTGGAAACACCATATATTTT. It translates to CASSHPAQPHSGNTIYF.

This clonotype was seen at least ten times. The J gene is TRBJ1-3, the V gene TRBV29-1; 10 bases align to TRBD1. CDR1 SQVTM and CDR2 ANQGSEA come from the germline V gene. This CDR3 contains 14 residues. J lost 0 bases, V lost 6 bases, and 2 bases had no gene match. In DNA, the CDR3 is TGCAGCGTCTGGGACAGGGGCTCTGGAAACACCATATATTTT. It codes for CSVWDRGSGNTIYF.

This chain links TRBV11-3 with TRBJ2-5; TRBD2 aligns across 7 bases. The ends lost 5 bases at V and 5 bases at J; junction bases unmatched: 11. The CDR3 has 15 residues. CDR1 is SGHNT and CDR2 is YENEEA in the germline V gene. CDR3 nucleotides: TGTGCCAGCAGCGTATGGGACTACGAAACGGAGACCCAGTACTTC. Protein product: CASSVWDYETETQYF.

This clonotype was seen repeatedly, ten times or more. The CDR3 DNA follows: TGTGCCAGCAGTCCCGGTCCAGGGGAGACCCAGTACTTC. This gives the protein CASSPGPGETQYF. The rearrangement links TRBV12-3 or TRBV12-4 to TRBJ2-5; possibly TRBD1 for D (5 bases). The V and J ends lost 5 bases and 5 bases respectively, with 12 bases between them. CDR3 length: 13 amino acids.

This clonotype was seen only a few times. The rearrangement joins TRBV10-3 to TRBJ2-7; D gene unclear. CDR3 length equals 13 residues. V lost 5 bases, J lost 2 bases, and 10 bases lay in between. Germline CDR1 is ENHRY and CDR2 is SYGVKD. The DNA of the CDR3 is TGTGCCATCAGTCTAGAACGGACCTACGAGCAGTACTTC. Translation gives CAISLERTYEQYF.

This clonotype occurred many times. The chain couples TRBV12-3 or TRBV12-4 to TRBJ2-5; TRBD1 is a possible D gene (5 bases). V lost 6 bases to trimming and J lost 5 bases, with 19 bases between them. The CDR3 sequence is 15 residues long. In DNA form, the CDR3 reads TGTGCCAGCAGCCCGACTGGGGCGGATGGGGAGACCCAGTACTTC. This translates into CASSPTGADGETQYF.

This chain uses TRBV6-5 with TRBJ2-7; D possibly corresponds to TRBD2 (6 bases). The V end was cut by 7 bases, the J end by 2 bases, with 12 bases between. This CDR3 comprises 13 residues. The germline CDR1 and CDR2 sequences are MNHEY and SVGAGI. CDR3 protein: CASIWREPYEQYF. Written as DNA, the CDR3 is TGTGCCAGCATTTGGAGGGAGCCCTACGAGCAGTACTTC.

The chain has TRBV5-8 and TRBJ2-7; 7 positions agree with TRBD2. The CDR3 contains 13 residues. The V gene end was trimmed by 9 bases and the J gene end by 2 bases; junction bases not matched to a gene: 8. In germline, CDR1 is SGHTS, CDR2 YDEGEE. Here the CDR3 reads CAIGPGTTYEQYF. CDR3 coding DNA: TGTGCCATCGGCCCTGGGACTACCTACGAGCAGTACTTC.

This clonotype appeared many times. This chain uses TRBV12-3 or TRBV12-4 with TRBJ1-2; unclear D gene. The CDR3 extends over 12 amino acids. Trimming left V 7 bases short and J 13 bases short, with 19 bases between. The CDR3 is CASTLGSPWPTF. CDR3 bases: TGTGCCAGCACCTTGGGATCCCCTTGGCCCACCTTC.

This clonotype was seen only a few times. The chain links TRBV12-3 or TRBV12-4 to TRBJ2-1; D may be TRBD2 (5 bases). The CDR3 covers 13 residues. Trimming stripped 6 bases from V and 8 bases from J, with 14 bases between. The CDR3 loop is CASRTWRRDEQFF. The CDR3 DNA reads TGTGCCAGCAGAACGTGGCGGCGGGATGAGCAGTTCTTC.

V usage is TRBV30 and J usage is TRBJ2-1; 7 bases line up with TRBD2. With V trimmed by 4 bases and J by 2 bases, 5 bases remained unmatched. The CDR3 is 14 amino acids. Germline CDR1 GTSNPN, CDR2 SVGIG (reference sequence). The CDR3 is CAWTPGLAYNEQFF. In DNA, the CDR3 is TGTGCCTGGACCCCAGGACTAGCCTACAATGAGCAGTTCTTC.

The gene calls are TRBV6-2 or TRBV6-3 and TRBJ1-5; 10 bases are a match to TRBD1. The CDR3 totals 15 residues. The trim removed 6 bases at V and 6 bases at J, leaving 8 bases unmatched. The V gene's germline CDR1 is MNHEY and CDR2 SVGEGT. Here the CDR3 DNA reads TGTGCCAGCAGAAGACAGGGGGCGTATAGTCAGCCCCAGCATTTT. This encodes CASRRQGAYSQPQHF.

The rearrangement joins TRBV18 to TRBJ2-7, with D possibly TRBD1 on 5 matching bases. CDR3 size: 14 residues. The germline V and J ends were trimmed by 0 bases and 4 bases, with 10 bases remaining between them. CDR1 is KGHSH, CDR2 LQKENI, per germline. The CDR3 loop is CASSPPPGKYEQYF. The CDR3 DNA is TGTGCCAGCTCACCACCTCCAGGGAAGTACGAGCAGTACTTC.

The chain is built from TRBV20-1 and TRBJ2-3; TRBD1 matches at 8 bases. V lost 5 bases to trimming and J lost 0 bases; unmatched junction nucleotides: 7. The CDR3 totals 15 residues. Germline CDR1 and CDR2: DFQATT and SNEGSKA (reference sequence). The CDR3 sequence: CSAQKTGVSTDTQYF. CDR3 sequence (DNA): TGCAGTGCTCAAAAGACAGGGGTTAGCACAGATACGCAGTATTTT.

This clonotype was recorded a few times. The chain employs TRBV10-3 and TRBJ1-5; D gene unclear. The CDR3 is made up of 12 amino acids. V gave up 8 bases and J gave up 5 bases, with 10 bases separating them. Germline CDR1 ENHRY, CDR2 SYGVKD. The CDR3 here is CAIGDQDQPQHF. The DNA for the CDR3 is TGTGCCATCGGGGATCAGGATCAGCCCCAGCATTTT.

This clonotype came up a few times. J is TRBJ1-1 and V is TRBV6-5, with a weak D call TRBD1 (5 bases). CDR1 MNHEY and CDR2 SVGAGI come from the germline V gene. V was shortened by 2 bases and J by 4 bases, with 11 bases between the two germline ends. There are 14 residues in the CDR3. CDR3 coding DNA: TGTGCCAGCAGTTACAAGGGGATTGGCACTGAAGCTTTCTTT. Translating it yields CASSYKGIGTEAFF.

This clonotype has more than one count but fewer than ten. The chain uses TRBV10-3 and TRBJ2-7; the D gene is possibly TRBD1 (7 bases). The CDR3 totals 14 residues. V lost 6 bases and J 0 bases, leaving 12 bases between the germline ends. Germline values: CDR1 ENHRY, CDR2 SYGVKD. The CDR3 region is CAIRTEGASYEQYF. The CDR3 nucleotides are TGTGCCATCAGGACGGAGGGGGCCTCCTACGAGCAGTACTTC.

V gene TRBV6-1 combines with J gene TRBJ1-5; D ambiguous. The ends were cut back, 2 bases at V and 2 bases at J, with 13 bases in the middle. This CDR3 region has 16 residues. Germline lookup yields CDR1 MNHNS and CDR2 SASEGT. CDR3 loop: CASSEIWTAGNQPQHF. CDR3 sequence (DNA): TGTGCCAGCAGTGAAATTTGGACTGCTGGCAATCAGCCCCAGCATTTT.

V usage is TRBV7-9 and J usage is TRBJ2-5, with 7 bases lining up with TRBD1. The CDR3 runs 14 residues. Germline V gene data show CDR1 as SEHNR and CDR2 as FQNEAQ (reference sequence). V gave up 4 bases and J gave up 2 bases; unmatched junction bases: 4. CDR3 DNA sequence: TGTGCCAGCAGCTCAGTGGACAGGCAAGAGACCCAGTACTTC. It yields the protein CASSSVDRQETQYF.

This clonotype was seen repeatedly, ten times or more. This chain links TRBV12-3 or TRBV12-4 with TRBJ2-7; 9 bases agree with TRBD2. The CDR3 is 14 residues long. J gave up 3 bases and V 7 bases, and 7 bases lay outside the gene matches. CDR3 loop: CASTPAGGSYEQYF. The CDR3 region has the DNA TGTGCCAGCACCCCTGCGGGGGGGAGCTACGAGCAGTACTTC.

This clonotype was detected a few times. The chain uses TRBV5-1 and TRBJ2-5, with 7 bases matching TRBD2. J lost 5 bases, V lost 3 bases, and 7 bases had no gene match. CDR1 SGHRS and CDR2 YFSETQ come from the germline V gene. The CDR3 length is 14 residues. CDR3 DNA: TGCGCCAGCAGCTCGACTAGCCGGGGGGAGACCCAGTACTTC. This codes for CASSSTSRGETQYF.